What follows is one T cell receptor beta chain and its context. Its antigen remains unidentified. The record originates from a study of beta chain features in type 1 diabetes. Findings and caveats of the study: Shorter TCRB CDR3s, moderately but significantly so, marked every one of the four CD4+ subsets in Type 1 diabetes patients. Any HLA effect on TCRB rearrangement was left unresolved by small sub-analyses.

The authors reverse transcribed all of the isolated RNA, so sequencing captured expressed TCRB transcripts. Here immunoSEQ multiplex PCR was the method, and the copy in TCRdb shows in-frame clones only, minus some. The sample lists 500,000 to 800,000 clones, around 11% seen once, with 0.09% to 0.15% in the top ten. This CDR3 contains 12 residues. Trimming left V 5 bases short and J 4 bases short, with 8 bases between. CDR1 and CDR2 from the germline V gene are GTSNPN and SVGIG (reference sequence). The specimen was naive CD4+ T cells from blood. This chain joins TRBV30 and TRBJ1-4; weak D call: TRBD1 (6 bases). The clonotype comes from a man younger than 40 with type 1 diabetes. The CDR3 DNA sequence: TGTGCCTGGGGACAGATTAATGAAAAACTGTTTTTT. Protein sequence: CAWGQINEKLFF.